These T cell receptor beta chains were read from a single sample in a study of blood T cell repertoires in COVID-19. Profiled with immunoSEQ multiplex PCR; TCRdb holds only in-frame clones, not every one. The table records a few hundred thousand clones, just under 90% of them present only once. The sequencing input was PBMCs or T cells enriched from blood (not recorded which). The receptors here all came from a woman in her forties or fifties who had been exposed to COVID-19. Both conserved end residues are part of each CDR3. Each record gives: D gene, V gene, J gene, clone size, CDR3 protein, CDR3 DNA. D genes are given only for firm matches. Clone size is shown for a subset of rows, as once, few, many or a class of expanded clone.

D gene: .
V gene: TRBV2
J gene: TRBJ2-2
clone size: few
CDR3 protein: CASRRDSTGELFF
CDR3 DNA: TGTGCCAGCAGGAGGGACTCCACCGGGGAGCTGTTTTTT

D gene: TRBD1
V gene: TRBV2
J gene: TRBJ1-1
clone size: .
CDR3 protein: CASTKEGQGVNTEAFF
CDR3 DNA: TGTGCCAGCACCAAGGAGGGACAGGGAGTGAACACTGAAGCTTTCTTT

D gene: TRBD1
V gene: TRBV5-4
J gene: TRBJ1-6
clone size: once
CDR3 protein: CASSLVGTGSAPLHF
CDR3 DNA: TGTGCCAGCAGCTTGGTCGGGACAGGGTCGGCACCCCTCCACTTT

D gene: .
V gene: TRBV21-1
J gene: TRBJ2-2
clone size: .
CDR3 protein: CASSKRATSGGNTGELFF
CDR3 DNA: TGTGCCAGCAGCAAAAGGGCAACTAGCGGGGGGAACACCGGGGAGCTGTTTTTT

D gene: TRBD2
V gene: TRBV13
J gene: TRBJ2-7
clone size: .
CDR3 protein: CASSKGLAVSYEQYF
CDR3 DNA: TGTGCCAGCAGCAAGGGACTAGCCGTTTCCTACGAGCAGTACTTC

D gene: .
V gene: TRBV5-1
J gene: TRBJ2-3
clone size: .
CDR3 protein: CASSSDWSTDTQYF
CDR3 DNA: TGCGCCAGCAGTTCAGACTGGAGCACAGATACGCAGTATTTT

D gene: .
V gene: TRBV30
J gene: TRBJ2-7
clone size: .
CDR3 protein: CAWSVRGTTYEQYF
CDR3 DNA: TGTGCCTGGAGTGTACGAGGCACCACTTACGAGCAGTACTTC

D gene: TRBD1
V gene: TRBV29-1
J gene: TRBJ1-1
clone size: once
CDR3 protein: CSVVTGGGSTEAFF
CDR3 DNA: TGCAGCGTGGTAACAGGGGGCGGGAGCACTGAAGCTTTCTTT

D gene: TRBD1
V gene: TRBV5-1
J gene: TRBJ2-5
clone size: .
CDR3 protein: CASSPNPQGARETQYF
CDR3 DNA: TGCGCCAGCAGCCCCAACCCACAGGGGGCTAGGGAGACCCAGTACTTC

D gene: .
V gene: TRBV13
J gene: TRBJ1-1
clone size: .
CDR3 protein: CASTRRAEAFF
CDR3 DNA: TGTGCCAGCACCCGGCGGGCTGAAGCTTTCTTT

D gene: .
V gene: TRBV7-2
J gene: TRBJ1-3
clone size: .
CDR3 protein: CASSPPTDLGNTIYF
CDR3 DNA: TGTGCCAGCAGCCCCCCTACGGACTTAGGAAACACCATATATTTT

D gene: .
V gene: TRBV11-3
J gene: TRBJ2-7
clone size: .
CDR3 protein: CASSLVTGLQGPGGYEQYF
CDR3 DNA: TGTGCCAGCAGCTTAGTTACGGGGTTGCAGGGCCCTGGGGGGTACGAGCAGTACTTC

D gene: .
V gene: TRBV28
J gene: TRBJ1-2
clone size: once
CDR3 protein: CASSFGWRDRYGYTF
CDR3 DNA: TGTGCCAGCAGTTTCGGGTGGCGGGACCGTTATGGCTACACCTTC

D gene: .
V gene: TRBV5-4
J gene: TRBJ1-4
clone size: .
CDR3 protein: CASTRQGNNEKLFF
CDR3 DNA: TGTGCCAGCACCAGACAAGGAAATAATGAAAAACTGTTTTTT

D gene: TRBD2
V gene: TRBV3-1/TRBV3-2
J gene: TRBJ2-5
clone size: .
CDR3 protein: CASSQDYGGVLSQYF
CDR3 DNA: TGTGCCAGCAGCCAAGATTACGGGGGGGTTTTGAGCCAGTACTTC

D gene: TRBD1
V gene: TRBV3-1/TRBV3-2
J gene: TRBJ1-2
clone size: .
CDR3 protein: CASSQGQGNYGYTF
CDR3 DNA: TGTGCCAGCAGCCAAGGACAGGGCAACTATGGCTACACCTTC

D gene: .
V gene: TRBV19
J gene: TRBJ2-4
clone size: .
CDR3 protein: CASSLHGVRVPAKNIQYF
CDR3 DNA: TGTGCCAGTAGTCTCCATGGAGTGAGGGTGCCTGCCAAAAACATTCAGTACTTC

D gene: .
V gene: TRBV9
J gene: TRBJ1-5
clone size: .
CDR3 protein: CASSPGGGAGNQPQHF
CDR3 DNA: TGTGCCAGCAGCCCCGGGGGGGGTGCGGGTAATCAGCCCCAGCATTTT

D gene: TRBD1
V gene: TRBV7-9
J gene: TRBJ2-7
clone size: few
CDR3 protein: CASSPSFRDSSYEQYF
CDR3 DNA: TGTGCCAGCAGCCCCAGTTTTCGGGACAGTTCCTACGAGCAGTACTTC

D gene: .
V gene: TRBV5-1
J gene: TRBJ1-2
clone size: .
CDR3 protein: CASSPGDWEGYGYTF
CDR3 DNA: TGCGCCAGCAGTCCGGGGGACTGGGAGGGCTATGGCTACACCTTC

D gene: .
V gene: TRBV30
J gene: TRBJ2-7
clone size: .
CDR3 protein: CARADSSYEQYF
CDR3 DNA: TGTGCCAGAGCGGACAGCTCCTACGAGCAGTACTTC

D gene: .
V gene: TRBV6-5
J gene: TRBJ2-5
clone size: .
CDR3 protein: CASSYARRETQYF
CDR3 DNA: TGTGCCAGCAGTTACGCTAGGCGGGAGACCCAGTACTTC

D gene: TRBD1
V gene: TRBV6-5
J gene: TRBJ1-6
clone size: .
CDR3 protein: CASTEAEGANSPLHF
CDR3 DNA: TGTGCCAGCACCGAGGCAGAGGGGGCGAATTCACCCCTCCACTTT

D gene: .
V gene: TRBV19
J gene: TRBJ1-1
clone size: .
CDR3 protein: CASRWGSGTEAFF
CDR3 DNA: TGTGCCAGTCGCTGGGGCTCGGGCACTGAAGCTTTCTTT

D gene: .
V gene: TRBV28
J gene: TRBJ1-1
clone size: .
CDR3 protein: CASSLTWEGAFF
CDR3 DNA: TGTGCCAGCAGTTTAACCTGGGAGGGAGCTTTCTTT

D gene: TRBD1
V gene: TRBV7-6
J gene: TRBJ2-3
clone size: .
CDR3 protein: CASSQDRGTTDTQYF
CDR3 DNA: TGTGCCAGCAGTCAAGACAGGGGTACCACAGATACGCAGTATTTT

D gene: .
V gene: TRBV7-2
J gene: TRBJ2-1
clone size: .
CDR3 protein: CASSLEGGAYNEPLF
CDR3 DNA: TGTGCCAGCAGCTTAGAAGGGGGGGCCTACAATGAGCCTCTCTTC

D gene: TRBD2
V gene: TRBV5-1
J gene: TRBJ2-7
clone size: .
CDR3 protein: CASSLTGTSGNYEQYF
CDR3 DNA: TGCGCCAGCAGCTTAACCGGGACTAGCGGAAACTACGAGCAGTACTTC

D gene: .
V gene: TRBV19
J gene: TRBJ1-5
clone size: once
CDR3 protein: CASSIRGQQPQHF
CDR3 DNA: TGTGCCAGTAGTATCAGGGGTCAGCAGCCCCAGCATTTT

D gene: TRBD1
V gene: TRBV3-1/TRBV3-2
J gene: TRBJ1-3
clone size: .
CDR3 protein: CASSQASSTGTGSSGNTIYF
CDR3 DNA: TGTGCCAGCAGCCAAGCCTCTTCAACAGGGACAGGGAGTTCTGGAAACACCATATATTTT

D gene: TRBD1
V gene: TRBV28
J gene: TRBJ2-5
clone size: .
CDR3 protein: CASSSSGQVQETQYF
CDR3 DNA: TGTGCCAGCAGTTCATCCGGACAGGTCCAAGAGACCCAGTACTTC

D gene: TRBD1
V gene: TRBV4-1
J gene: TRBJ1-2
clone size: once
CDR3 protein: CASSPLVDRGLLVNYGYTF
CDR3 DNA: TGCGCCAGCAGCCCCCTCGTCGACAGGGGGCTTTTAGTTAACTATGGCTACACCTTC

D gene: .
V gene: TRBV4-2
J gene: TRBJ2-6
clone size: .
CDR3 protein: CASSHSSGANVLTF
CDR3 DNA: TGTGCCAGCAGCCATAGCTCTGGGGCCAACGTCCTGACTTTC

D gene: TRBD1
V gene: TRBV2
J gene: TRBJ1-2
clone size: .
CDR3 protein: CASRDRVGGYTF
CDR3 DNA: TGTGCCAGCAGAGACAGGGTGGGTGGCTACACCTTC

D gene: .
V gene: TRBV7-9
J gene: TRBJ2-7
clone size: .
CDR3 protein: CASSLGQGLEEQYF
CDR3 DNA: TGTGCCAGCAGCTTAGGGCAGGGGCTTGAAGAGCAGTACTTC

D gene: TRBD1
V gene: TRBV7-2
J gene: TRBJ2-2
clone size: .
CDR3 protein: CASSLRDRRNSGELFF
CDR3 DNA: TGTGCCAGCAGCTTACGGGACAGGAGAAACTCCGGGGAGCTGTTTTTT

D gene: TRBD1
V gene: TRBV28
J gene: TRBJ1-4
clone size: once
CDR3 protein: CASSPGGGRGNEKLFF
CDR3 DNA: TGTGCCAGCAGCCCTGGTGGGGGCAGGGGGAATGAAAAACTGTTTTTT

D gene: TRBD1
V gene: TRBV7-9
J gene: TRBJ1-5
clone size: .
CDR3 protein: CASSLAWTGGSNQPQHF
CDR3 DNA: TGTGCCAGCAGCTTAGCTTGGACAGGGGGGAGCAATCAGCCCCAGCATTTT

D gene: TRBD2
V gene: TRBV19
J gene: TRBJ2-5
clone size: .
CDR3 protein: CASGLAGAPVWTQYF
CDR3 DNA: TGTGCCAGCGGACTAGCGGGGGCCCCCGTTTGGACCCAGTACTTC

D gene: .
V gene: TRBV7-9
J gene: TRBJ2-1
clone size: .
CDR3 protein: CASSHRQLVYNEQFF
CDR3 DNA: TGTGCCAGCAGCCATCGACAGCTGGTCTACAATGAGCAGTTCTTC

D gene: .
V gene: TRBV11-2
J gene: TRBJ1-1
clone size: .
CDR3 protein: CASSPQIQGAEAFF
CDR3 DNA: TGTGCCAGCAGCCCACAAATTCAGGGCGCTGAAGCTTTCTTT

D gene: TRBD2
V gene: TRBV3-1/TRBV3-2
J gene: TRBJ2-1
clone size: .
CDR3 protein: CASSQDPGLAGWYNEQFF
CDR3 DNA: TGTGCCAGCAGCCAAGACCCGGGACTAGCGGGGTGGTACAATGAGCAGTTCTTC

D gene: TRBD2
V gene: TRBV2
J gene: TRBJ2-1
clone size: .
CDR3 protein: CASRPGTSGGYEQFF
CDR3 DNA: TGTGCCAGCCGACCCGGGACTAGCGGGGGATATGAGCAGTTCTTC

D gene: TRBD2
V gene: TRBV19
J gene: TRBJ2-3
clone size: .
CDR3 protein: CASSSQRGVKDTQYF
CDR3 DNA: TGTGCCAGTAGTAGCCAGCGGGGGGTAAAAGATACGCAGTATTTT

D gene: TRBD1
V gene: TRBV29-1
J gene: TRBJ1-1
clone size: .
CDR3 protein: CSVRTGNTEAFF
CDR3 DNA: TGCAGCGTTAGGACAGGGAATACTGAAGCTTTCTTT

D gene: TRBD2
V gene: TRBV7-2
J gene: TRBJ2-5
clone size: .
CDR3 protein: CASSPPPRGGTYQETQYF
CDR3 DNA: TGTGCCAGCAGCCCCCCCCCGCGGGGGGGGACATACCAAGAGACCCAGTACTTC